Below are 20 T cell receptor beta chains sequenced from a single sample in a study of blood T cells in healthy people across ages. Alongside a J-beta primer mix, a sample-barcoded 5' primer served in a second PCR lasting roughly 7 to 12 cycles. TCRdb fed the 5' RACE reads into MiXCR, producing one record per CDR3 protein. The table has about 1.5 million distinct CDR3 sequences, roughly two fifths seen once. The specimen sequenced was blood. These receptors all stem from a woman younger than 35 in good health.

This clonotype has just a few counts. The V gene is TRBV7-2, the J gene TRBJ1-2; D may be TRBD1 (6 bases). The V gene lost 2 bases and the J gene lost 8 bases, with 12 bases spanning the gap. This CDR3 has 13 amino acids. The germline V gene has CDR1 SGHTA and CDR2 FQGNSA. The CDR3 spells CASSLYRVGGYTF. Written as DNA, the CDR3 is TGTGCCAGCAGCTTATACAGGGTAGGCGGCTACACCTTC. Together with reference TRBV7-2 and TRBJ1-2, the CDR3 gives the full variable domain: GAGVSQSPSNKVTEKGKDVELRCDPISGHTALYWYRQSLGQGLEFLIYFQGNSAPDKSGLPSDRFSAERTGGSVSTLTIQRTQQEDSAVYLCASSLYRVGGYTFGSGTRLTVV.

V is TRBV7-2 and J is TRBJ2-7, with D maybe TRBD2 (5 bases). TRBJ2-5 explains the end of the DNA better; the J call may be wrong. There are 14 residues in the CDR3. Germline V gene data show CDR1 as SGHTA and CDR2 as FQGNSA. The CDR3 DNA reads as TGTGCCAGCGCTAGCCCCCAGGTCGGGGAGACCCAGTACTTC. It codes for CASASPQVGETQYF.

V and J are TRBV7-2 and TRBJ2-7, with 11 bases that match TRBD1. V shed 3 bases, J shed 0 bases, and the junction held 4 bases outside the gene matches. This CDR3 comprises 16 residues. Per germline, CDR1 SGHTA and CDR2 FQGNSA. CDR3 sequence (DNA): TGTGCCAGCAGCTTGTCCGGGACAGGGGGCTCCTACGAGCAGTACTTC. Amino acids: CASSLSGTGGSYEQYF.

This clonotype was detected many times. This chain uses TRBV5-1 with TRBJ2-1; D unclear. V lost 0 bases and J lost 5, with 6 bases in between. Germline loops: CDR1 SGHRS, CDR2 YFSETQ. The CDR3 is 13 residues long. DNA of the CDR3: TGCGCCAGCAGCTTGGTAGAAAACAATGAGCAGTTCTTC. It encodes CASSLVENNEQFF.

This clonotype was picked up a small number of times. The J gene is TRBJ2-3, the V gene TRBV6-4, with TRBD2 identical over 9 bases. Looked up from germline, CDR1 is MRHNA and CDR2 is SNTAGT. V lost 6 bases and J lost 5; bases outside the gene matches: 6. The CDR3 loop spans 14 amino acids. CDR3 residues: CASSSRGGEDTQYF. The CDR3 bases are TGTGCCAGCAGCTCCCGCGGGGGGGAAGATACGCAGTATTTT.

This CDR3 is CASSPTSVEQYF. For the CDR3, the DNA is TGTGCCAGCTCACCTACGTCGGTTGAGCAGTACTTC. The gene calls are TRBV18 and TRBJ2-7; D not resolved. CDR1 is KGHSH, CDR2 LQKENI, per germline. The V and J ends lost 3 bases and 7 bases respectively, with 10 bases between them. CDR3 length equals 12 residues.

This clonotype came up many times. The CDR3 here is CASSDPGTGYDTQYF. The CDR3 coding sequence is TGTGCCAGCAGTGATCCCGGGACAGGGTATGATACGCAGTATTTT. The genes are TRBV25-1 and TRBJ2-3, with 9 bases aligning to TRBD1. This CDR3 has 15 residues. Germline CDR1 MGHDK, CDR2 SYGVNS. J was trimmed by 6 bases and V by 3 bases; bases with no gene match: 7.

This clonotype was observed a handful of times. The V call is TRBV2, the J call TRBJ1-1; 8 nucleotides line up with TRBD1. The CDR3 contains 13 residues. V was clipped by 6 bases and J by 6 bases; unmatched bases: 6. The V gene's germline CDR1 is SNHLY and CDR2 FYNNEI. The CDR3 reads CASRRTGPSEAFF. The DNA of the CDR3 is TGTGCCAGCAGGAGGACAGGGCCTTCTGAAGCTTTCTTT.

This clonotype has just a few counts. The chain joins TRBV11-3 to TRBJ2-1; either TRBD1 or TRBD2 may supply D (5 bases each). Gene TRBJ2-7 matches the end of the DNA better, so the J call may be wrong. This CDR3 spans 18 amino acids. Per the germline V gene, CDR1 is SGHNT and CDR2 is YENEEA. The CDR3 region is CASSLGDASRKPYNEQYF. In DNA form, the CDR3 reads TGTGCCAGCAGCTTAGGGGACGCCTCTAGGAAACCCTACAATGAGCAGTACTTC.

This clonotype was counted a few times. The rearrangement links TRBV2 to TRBJ2-5; D might be TRBD1 (6 bases). Deletions cut 6 bases from V and 4 bases from J, with 18 bases between. CDR1 is SNHLY, CDR2 FYNNEI, per germline. The CDR3 totals 15 residues. The CDR3 region is CASRLRNLGGETQYF. The CDR3 DNA sequence: TGTGCCAGCAGGCTCCGTAACCTAGGGGGAGAGACCCAGTACTTC.

The table lists this clonotype with a few counts. The chain carries TRBV5-1 and TRBJ1-2, with TRBD1 matching over 7 bases. Germline values: CDR1 SGHRS, CDR2 YFSETQ. Trimming took 0 bases from V and 8 from J; bases not matched to a gene: 7. The CDR3 extends over 14 amino acids. The CDR3 reads CASSLEGDSSGYTF. For the CDR3, the DNA is TGCGCCAGCAGCTTGGAGGGGGACAGTAGCGGCTACACCTTC.

In regard to this clonotype: Germline is not matched at one junction end, which may reflect a read error. This chain uses TRBV11-2 with TRBJ2-1; 10 nucleotides align to TRBD1. CDR3 size: 15 residues. CDR1 SGHAT and CDR2 FQNNGV come from the germline V gene. The CDR3 protein is CAGSLVYWTGGEQFF. CDR3 nucleotide sequence: TGTGCCGGCAGCCTAGTTTACTGGACAGGGGGTGAGCAGTTCTTC. The full variable domain, rest sourced from reference TRBV11-2 and TRBJ2-1, is EAGVAQSPRYKIIEKRQSVAFWCNPISGHATLYWYQQILGQGPKLLIQFQNNGVVDDSQLPKDRFSAERLKGVDSTLKIQPAKLEDSAVYLCAGSLVYWTGGEQFFGPGTRLTVL.

This clonotype was seen just once. The V gene is TRBV20-1, the J gene TRBJ2-5; 8 nucleotides match TRBD1. The V gene's germline CDR1 is DFQATT and CDR2 SNEGSKA (reference sequence). V shed 0 bases, J shed 5 bases, and the junction held 8 bases outside the gene matches. The CDR3 is 15 residues long. The CDR3 DNA reads as TGCAGTGCTAGAGATCCCGGACAGGGCGGTGAGACCCAGTACTTC. The encoded protein is CSARDPGQGGETQYF.

This clonotype was observed once. Sequence at one end of the junction differs from germline and may be a read error. The chain joins TRBV7-2 to TRBJ2-3; D might be TRBD1 or TRBD2, each matching 6 bases. The CDR3 sequence is 16 residues long. Germline V gene lookup returns CDR1 SGHTA and CDR2 FQGNSA. The CDR3 nucleotides read TGTGCCAGCAACTTAGAGTTAGGGGGGCTAAGGGATACGCAGTATTTT. It yields the protein CASNLELGGLRDTQYF.

The chain combines TRBV6-1 with TRBJ2-1, with a tentative D call TRBD2 (6 bases). This CDR3 has 13 residues. Germline CDR1 and CDR2: MNHNS and SASEGT. Trimming pared 7 bases from V and 7 bases from J, leaving 14 bases between. The CDR3 sequence: CASIIGSRNEQFF. CDR3 bases: TGTGCCAGCATAATCGGGAGTAGGAATGAGCAGTTCTTC.

The rearrangement links TRBV7-2 to TRBJ2-1; D not resolved. V lost 6 bases and J lost 6, with 18 bases in between. Germline V CDR1 and CDR2: SGHTA, FQGNSA. The CDR3 is made up of 15 amino acids. The CDR3 sequence is CASSTTRGSLNEQFF. The CDR3 DNA follows: TGTGCCAGCAGTACCACGCGAGGTTCTCTCAATGAGCAGTTCTTC.

J is TRBJ2-2 and V is TRBV7-9, with no clear D. The V gene's germline CDR1 is SEHNR and CDR2 FQNEAQ (reference sequence). The CDR3 sequence is 17 residues long. The ends were cut back, 3 bases at V and 6 bases at J, with 20 bases in the middle. The CDR3 DNA reads TGTGCCAGCAGCTTTTTTGGGGTGGCCCCGGACGCCGGGGAGCTGTTTTTT. Its protein is CASSFFGVAPDAGELFF. Full variable domain (missing parts from reference TRBV7-9 and TRBJ2-2): DTGVSQNPRHKITKRGQNVTFRCDPISEHNRLYWYRQTLGQGPEFLTYFQNEAQLEKSRLLSDRFSAERPKGSFSTLEIQRTEQGDSAMYLCASSFFGVAPDAGELFFGEGSRLTVL.

The sample holds many counts of this clonotype. The V gene is TRBV4-1, the J gene TRBJ2-3; possibly TRBD2 for D (6 bases). The CDR3 has 15 amino acids. Trimming cost V 4 bases and J 0 bases, with 11 bases left between them. In germline, CDR1 is MGHRA, CDR2 YSYEKL. The CDR3 DNA follows: TGCGCCAGCAGCCTAGCAGCGGGCAGCACAGATACGCAGTATTTT. Encoded protein: CASSLAAGSTDTQYF.

This clonotype came up once. The V gene is TRBV6-1, the J gene TRBJ1-5, with D possibly TRBD1 on 6 matching bases. This CDR3 comprises 16 residues. The germline CDR1 and CDR2 sequences are MNHNS and SASEGT. The V gene lost 2 bases and the J gene lost 2 bases, with 13 bases spanning the gap. The CDR3 region has the DNA TGTGCCAGCAGTGAAATTAGGGGGATAGGCAATCAGCCCCAGCATTTT. Protein: CASSEIRGIGNQPQHF.

The sample holds a few counts of this clonotype. The chain is built from TRBV20-1 and TRBJ2-7; the D is unclear. V lost 3 bases and J 0 bases, leaving 9 bases between the germline ends. Per germline, CDR1 DFQATT and CDR2 SNEGSKA (reference sequence). CDR3 length: 13 residues. Here the CDR3 reads CSARSVDSYEQYF. CDR3 sequence (DNA): TGCAGTGCTAGGAGCGTAGACTCCTACGAGCAGTACTTC.